This is a list of T cell receptor beta chains from one sample in a study of blood T cell repertoires in COVID-19. TCRdb keeps only in-frame clones here, not all; method: immunoSEQ multiplex PCR. The sample holds roughly 150,000 clones, about 85% seen once. The sample consisted of peripheral blood. These receptors came from a woman between 70 and 85 years old with acute or convalescent COVID-19. Both conserved end residues are part of each CDR3. The D gene is left open where the match is weak. A clone size is listed for some rows: how often the clone was seen (once, few, many), or a class if it is expanded.

clone_size,v_call,d_call,j_call,cdr3_nt,cdr3_aa
-,TRBV2,-,TRBJ1-1,TGTGCCAGCAGTGAATGGGCGGGTCGAACTGAAGCTTTCTTT,CASSEWAGRTEAFF
-,TRBV6-5,-,TRBJ1-2,TGTGCCACCTCCAGGGCCAACTATGGCTACACCTTC,CATSRANYGYTF
-,TRBV20-1,-,TRBJ1-2,TGCAGTGCTAGTGATGAGACATTGTGGGGACAAAGAAGACCTGGCTACACCTTC,CSASDETLWGQRRPGYTF
-,TRBV7-2,-,TRBJ1-6,TGTGCCAGCAGCTTAGGGTTCGGGAGAGGTTCACCCCTCCACTTT,CASSLGFGRGSPLHF
-,TRBV25-1,-,TRBJ2-7,TGTGCCAGCAGTGACCTGGGGCTCGAGCAGTACTTC,CASSDLGLEQYF
-,TRBV14,-,TRBJ2-1,TGTGCCAGCAGCCAAGTTCCGGGGGGCTACGATGAGCAGTTCTTC,CASSQVPGGYDEQFF
-,TRBV6-4,-,TRBJ2-1,TGTGCCAGCAGCGACGGACGGGGGCAGTTCTTC,CASSDGRGQFF
-,TRBV30,-,TRBJ1-5,TGTGCCTGGAGTAAACAGGGAAATCAGCCCCAGCATTTT,CAWSKQGNQPQHF
-,TRBV2,TRBD1,TRBJ1-2,TGTGCCAGCAGTGCGGGACAGGGAATTAACTATGGCTACACCTTC,CASSAGQGINYGYTF
-,TRBV3-1/TRBV3-2,TRBD2,TRBJ2-1,TGTGCCAGCAGCCAAGAGCCGGGACTAGCGGGGAGAAATGAGCAGTTCTTC,CASSQEPGLAGRNEQFF
-,TRBV6-5,-,TRBJ1-1,TGTGCCAGCAGGGGCGGCAGGAGGGGCACTGAAGCTTTCTTT,CASRGGRRGTEAFF
-,TRBV5-8,-,TRBJ2-1,TGTGCCAGCAGCTTCCGGGGGGCGCATTACAATGAGCAGTTCTTC,CASSFRGAHYNEQFF
-,TRBV10-3,-,TRBJ1-1,TGTGCCATCAGAGACACACAAACAAACACTGAAGCTTTCTTT,CAIRDTQTNTEAFF
-,TRBV7-3,TRBD1,TRBJ1-1,TGTGCCAGCAGCTTAACGCCGGGACAGGGTGGGTACACTGAAGCTTTCTTT,CASSLTPGQGGYTEAFF
once,TRBV14,-,TRBJ2-5,TGTGCCAGCAGCCTCCGACAGATCCAAGAGACCCAGTACTTC,CASSLRQIQETQYF
once,TRBV5-1,TRBD1,TRBJ1-4,TGCGCCAGCAGCGACGACAGGGGAGATGAAAAACTGTTTTTT,CASSDDRGDEKLFF
-,TRBV6-5,-,TRBJ2-7,TGTGCCAGCAGCCAACAGCAAACCTACGAGCAGTACTTC,CASSQQQTYEQYF
-,TRBV13,-,TRBJ1-4,TGTGCCAGCAGCTTAAAGTTGGCAGGGATAGCAACTAATGAAAAACTGTTTTTT,CASSLKLAGIATNEKLFF
-,TRBV7-2,TRBD1,TRBJ2-5,TGTGCCAGCAGCTTAGTCGGCAGGGGGCTCAAAGAGACCCAGTACTTC,CASSLVGRGLKETQYF
-,TRBV6-5,-,TRBJ2-6,TGTGCCAGCAGTTTAGTTCTAGCGAGAGGGGCCAACGTCCTGACTTTC,CASSLVLARGANVLTF
-,TRBV4-1,-,TRBJ1-3,TGCGCCAGCAGCCTTAAGACAGGTTGGGACACCATATATTTT,CASSLKTGWDTIYF
-,TRBV5-1,-,TRBJ1-4,TGCGCCAGTACAGGATCAGGGGCAACTAATGAAAAACTGTTTTTT,CASTGSGATNEKLFF
once,TRBV28,TRBD1,TRBJ1-1,TGTGCCAGCAGCACAGGGGCCCCATTCCAAGAAGCTTTCTTT,CASSTGAPFQEAFF
-,TRBV28,TRBD2,TRBJ2-1,TGTGCCAGCAGTGTAGCGGGGACTCGTGAGCAGTTCTTC,CASSVAGTREQFF